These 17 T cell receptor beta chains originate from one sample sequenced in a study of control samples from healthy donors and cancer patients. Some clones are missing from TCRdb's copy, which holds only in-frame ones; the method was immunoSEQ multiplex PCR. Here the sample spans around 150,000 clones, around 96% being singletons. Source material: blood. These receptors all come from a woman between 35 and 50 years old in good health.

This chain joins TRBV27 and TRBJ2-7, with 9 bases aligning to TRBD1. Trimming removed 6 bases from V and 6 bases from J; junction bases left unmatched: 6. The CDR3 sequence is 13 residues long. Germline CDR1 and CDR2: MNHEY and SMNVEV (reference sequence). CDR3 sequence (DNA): TGTGCCAGCAGCCCGGGACAGGGTGGCGAGCAGTACTTC. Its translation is CASSPGQGGEQYF.

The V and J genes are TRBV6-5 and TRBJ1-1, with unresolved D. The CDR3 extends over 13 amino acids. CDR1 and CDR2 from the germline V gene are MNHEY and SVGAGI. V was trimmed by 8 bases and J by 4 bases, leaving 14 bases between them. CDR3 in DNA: TGTGCCAGCGGACCCCGAGGGAGCACTGAAGCTTTCTTT. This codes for CASGPRGSTEAFF.

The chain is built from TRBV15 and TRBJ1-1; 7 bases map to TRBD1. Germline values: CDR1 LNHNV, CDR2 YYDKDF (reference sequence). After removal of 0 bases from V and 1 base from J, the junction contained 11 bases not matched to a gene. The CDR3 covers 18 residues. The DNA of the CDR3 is TGTGCCACCAGCAGAGACAGTGCCTTTCGGGACAGGAACACTGAAGCTTTCTTT. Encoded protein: CATSRDSAFRDRNTEAFF.

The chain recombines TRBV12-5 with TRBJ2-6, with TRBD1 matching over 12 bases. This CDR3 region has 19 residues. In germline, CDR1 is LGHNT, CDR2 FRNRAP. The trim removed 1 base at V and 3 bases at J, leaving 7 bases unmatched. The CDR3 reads CASGLAPGQGASGANVLTF. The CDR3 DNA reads TGTGCTAGTGGTTTGGCTCCGGGACAGGGGGCTAGTGGGGCCAACGTCCTGACTTTC.

In DNA form, the CDR3 reads TGTGCCAGCAGCCTAGACAGGGGCGGGCATTCACCCCTCCACTTT. This gives the protein CASSLDRGGHSPLHF. The gene calls are TRBV5-6 and TRBJ1-6; TRBD1 matches 8 bases. Germline loops: CDR1 SGHDT, CDR2 YYEEEE. The ends lost 4 bases at V and 8 bases at J; junction bases unmatched: 8. This CDR3 region has 15 residues.

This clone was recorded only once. The CDR3 spells CASSYTSGRTSADTQYF. CDR3 nucleotides: TGTGCCAGCAGTTATACTAGCGGGAGGACGAGCGCAGATACGCAGTATTTT. V and J are TRBV6-2 or TRBV6-3 and TRBJ2-3; 12 nucleotides match TRBD2. Germline lookup yields CDR1 MNHEY and CDR2 SVGEGT. J was trimmed by 4 bases and V by 3 bases; bases with no gene match: 8. The CDR3 spans 17 residues.

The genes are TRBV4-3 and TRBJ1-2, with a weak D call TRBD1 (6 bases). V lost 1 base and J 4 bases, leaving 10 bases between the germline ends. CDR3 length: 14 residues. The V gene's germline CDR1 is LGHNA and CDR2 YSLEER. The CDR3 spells CASSQARGVYGYTF. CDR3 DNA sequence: TGCGCCAGCAGCCAAGCCAGGGGCGTCTATGGCTACACCTTC.

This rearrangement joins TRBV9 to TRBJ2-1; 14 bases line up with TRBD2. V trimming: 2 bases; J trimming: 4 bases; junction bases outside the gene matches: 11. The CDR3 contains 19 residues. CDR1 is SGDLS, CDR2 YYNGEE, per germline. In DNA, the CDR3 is TGTGCCAGCAGCGTTCGGAAAGGGACTAGCGGGAGTAGGTACAATGAGCAGTTCTTC. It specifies CASSVRKGTSGSRYNEQFF. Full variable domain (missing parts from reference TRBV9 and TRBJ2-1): DSGVTQTPKHLITATGQRVTLRCSPRSGDLSVYWYQQSLDQGLQFLIQYYNGEERAKGNILERFSAQQFPDLHSELNLSSLELGDSALYFCASSVRKGTSGSRYNEQFFGPGTRLTVL.

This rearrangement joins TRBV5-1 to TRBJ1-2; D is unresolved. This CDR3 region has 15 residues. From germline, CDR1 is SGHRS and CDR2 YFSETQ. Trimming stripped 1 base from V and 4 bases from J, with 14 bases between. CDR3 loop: CASSLREGSIYGYTF. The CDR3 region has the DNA TGCGCCAGCAGCTTGCGAGAGGGTTCGATCTATGGCTACACCTTC. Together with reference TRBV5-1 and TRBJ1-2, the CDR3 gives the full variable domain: KAGVTQTPRYLIKTRGQQVTLSCSPISGHRSVSWYQQTPGQGLQFLFEYFSETQRNKGNFPGRFSGRQFSNSRSEMNVSTLELGDSALYLCASSLREGSIYGYTFGSGTRLTVV.

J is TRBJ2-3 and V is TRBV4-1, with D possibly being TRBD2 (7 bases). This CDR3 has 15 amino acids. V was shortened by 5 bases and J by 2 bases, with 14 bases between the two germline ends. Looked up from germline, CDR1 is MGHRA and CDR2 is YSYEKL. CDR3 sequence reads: CASSLRGPTTDTQYF. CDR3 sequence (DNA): TGCGCCAGCAGCTTGCGGGGGCCCACCACAGATACGCAGTATTTT.

This CDR3 reads CASSRSLQGNYGYTF. For the CDR3, the DNA is TGCGCCAGCTCTCGATCCCTACAGGGTAACTATGGCTACACCTTC. The rearrangement links TRBV5-1 to TRBJ1-2, with a weak D call TRBD1 (6 bases). Trimming pared 7 bases from V and 1 base from J, leaving 17 bases between. The CDR3 is made up of 15 amino acids. In germline, CDR1 is SGHRS, CDR2 YFSETQ.

CDR3 protein: CASSLSPANNEQFF. In DNA, the CDR3 is TGTGCCAGCAGCTTAAGTCCCGCCAACAATGAGCAGTTCTTC. The chain couples TRBV11-3 to TRBJ2-1; D unclear. Trimming took off 2 bases at V and 5 bases at J, with 10 bases between the two ends. CDR1 and CDR2 (germline): SGHNT, YENEEA. The CDR3 runs 14 residues.

CDR3 coding DNA: TGTGCCAGCTCACCTGGAACAGGGGTTAGGTATGAGCAGTTCTTC. Its translation is CASSPGTGVRYEQFF. The chain has TRBV18 and TRBJ2-1; 7 bases fit TRBD1. The ends lost 3 bases at V and 8 bases at J; junction bases unmatched: 10. The germline V gene encodes CDR1 KGHSH and CDR2 LQKENI. This CDR3 comprises 15 residues. The complete variable domain, with remaining parts taken from reference TRBV18 and TRBJ2-1, reads NAGVMQNPRHLVRRRGQEARLRCSPMKGHSHVYWYRQLPEEGLKFMVYLQKENIIDESGMPKERFSAEFPKEGPSILRIQQVVRGDSAAYFCASSPGTGVRYEQFFGPGTRLTVL.

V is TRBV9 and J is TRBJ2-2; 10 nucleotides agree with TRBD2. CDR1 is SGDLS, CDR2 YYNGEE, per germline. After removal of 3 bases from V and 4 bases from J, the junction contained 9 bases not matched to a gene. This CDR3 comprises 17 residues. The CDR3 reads CASSEVPGLAPTGELFF. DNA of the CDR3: TGTGCCAGCAGCGAGGTTCCGGGACTAGCGCCCACCGGGGAGCTGTTTTTT.

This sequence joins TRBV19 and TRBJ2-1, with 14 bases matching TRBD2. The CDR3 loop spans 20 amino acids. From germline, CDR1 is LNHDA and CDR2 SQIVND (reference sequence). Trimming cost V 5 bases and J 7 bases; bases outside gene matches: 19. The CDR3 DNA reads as TGTGCCAGTAGTCGACCTAGTAGACTAGCGGGAGGGGAGCGATTAAATGAGCAGTTCTTC. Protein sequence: CASSRPSRLAGGERLNEQFF.

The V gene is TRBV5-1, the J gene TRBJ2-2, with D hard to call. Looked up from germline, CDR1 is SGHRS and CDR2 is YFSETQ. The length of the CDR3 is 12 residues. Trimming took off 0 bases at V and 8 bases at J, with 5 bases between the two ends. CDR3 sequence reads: CASSLDIGELFF. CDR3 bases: TGCGCCAGCAGCTTGGATATAGGGGAGCTGTTTTTT.

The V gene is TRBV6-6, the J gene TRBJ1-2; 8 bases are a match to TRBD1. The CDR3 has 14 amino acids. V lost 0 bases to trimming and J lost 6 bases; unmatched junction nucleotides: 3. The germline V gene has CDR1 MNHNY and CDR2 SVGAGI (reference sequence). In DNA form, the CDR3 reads TGTGCCAGCAGTTACTCTTTGGACAGGGATGGCTACACCTTC. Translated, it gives CASSYSLDRDGYTF.